This TCR beta chain is drawn from a study of blood T cell repertoires in COVID-19. The overall study: The United States, Italy and Spain supplied acute and convalescent COVID-19 samples.

This CDR3 comprises 13 residues. V gave up 2 bases and J gave up 4 bases, with 6 bases separating them. In the original analysis: Amplified reference gene primers provided the basis for estimating nucleated cell counts. Clones were read by immunoSEQ multiplex PCR, and TCRdb kept only the in-frame ones, dropping some. V and J calls and clone size are those listed in that table; D and trimming were worked out from the DNA. The top ten clones hold around a fifth of a sample with around 46,000 clones, about three quarters of them seen once. Sequenced input: peripheral blood. The gene calls are TRBV12-3 or TRBV12-4 and TRBJ2-1; a weak D match, TRBD1 (5 bases). The sequence came from a human donor with active or convalescent COVID-19. The donor label of this sample is uncertain. The CDR3 loop reads CASSLRGYNEQFF. The DNA for the CDR3 is TGTGCCAGCAGTTTAAGGGGTTACAATGAGCAGTTCTTC.